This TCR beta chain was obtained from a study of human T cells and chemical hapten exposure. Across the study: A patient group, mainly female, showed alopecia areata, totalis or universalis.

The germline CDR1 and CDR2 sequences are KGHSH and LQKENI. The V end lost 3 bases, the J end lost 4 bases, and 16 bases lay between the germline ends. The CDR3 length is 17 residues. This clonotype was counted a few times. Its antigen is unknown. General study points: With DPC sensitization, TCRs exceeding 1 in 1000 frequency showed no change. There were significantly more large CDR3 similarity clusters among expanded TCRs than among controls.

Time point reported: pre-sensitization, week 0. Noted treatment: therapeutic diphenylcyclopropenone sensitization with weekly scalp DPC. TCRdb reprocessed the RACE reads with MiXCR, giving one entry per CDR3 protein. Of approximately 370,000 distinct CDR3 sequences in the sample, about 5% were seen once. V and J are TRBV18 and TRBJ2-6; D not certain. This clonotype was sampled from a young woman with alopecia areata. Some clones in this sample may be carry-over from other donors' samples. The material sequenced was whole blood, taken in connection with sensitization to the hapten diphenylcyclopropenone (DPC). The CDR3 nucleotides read TGTGCCAGCTCACCGGGTTTAATGGGATCAGGGGCCAACGTCCTGACTTTC. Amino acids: CASSPGLMGSGANVLTF.